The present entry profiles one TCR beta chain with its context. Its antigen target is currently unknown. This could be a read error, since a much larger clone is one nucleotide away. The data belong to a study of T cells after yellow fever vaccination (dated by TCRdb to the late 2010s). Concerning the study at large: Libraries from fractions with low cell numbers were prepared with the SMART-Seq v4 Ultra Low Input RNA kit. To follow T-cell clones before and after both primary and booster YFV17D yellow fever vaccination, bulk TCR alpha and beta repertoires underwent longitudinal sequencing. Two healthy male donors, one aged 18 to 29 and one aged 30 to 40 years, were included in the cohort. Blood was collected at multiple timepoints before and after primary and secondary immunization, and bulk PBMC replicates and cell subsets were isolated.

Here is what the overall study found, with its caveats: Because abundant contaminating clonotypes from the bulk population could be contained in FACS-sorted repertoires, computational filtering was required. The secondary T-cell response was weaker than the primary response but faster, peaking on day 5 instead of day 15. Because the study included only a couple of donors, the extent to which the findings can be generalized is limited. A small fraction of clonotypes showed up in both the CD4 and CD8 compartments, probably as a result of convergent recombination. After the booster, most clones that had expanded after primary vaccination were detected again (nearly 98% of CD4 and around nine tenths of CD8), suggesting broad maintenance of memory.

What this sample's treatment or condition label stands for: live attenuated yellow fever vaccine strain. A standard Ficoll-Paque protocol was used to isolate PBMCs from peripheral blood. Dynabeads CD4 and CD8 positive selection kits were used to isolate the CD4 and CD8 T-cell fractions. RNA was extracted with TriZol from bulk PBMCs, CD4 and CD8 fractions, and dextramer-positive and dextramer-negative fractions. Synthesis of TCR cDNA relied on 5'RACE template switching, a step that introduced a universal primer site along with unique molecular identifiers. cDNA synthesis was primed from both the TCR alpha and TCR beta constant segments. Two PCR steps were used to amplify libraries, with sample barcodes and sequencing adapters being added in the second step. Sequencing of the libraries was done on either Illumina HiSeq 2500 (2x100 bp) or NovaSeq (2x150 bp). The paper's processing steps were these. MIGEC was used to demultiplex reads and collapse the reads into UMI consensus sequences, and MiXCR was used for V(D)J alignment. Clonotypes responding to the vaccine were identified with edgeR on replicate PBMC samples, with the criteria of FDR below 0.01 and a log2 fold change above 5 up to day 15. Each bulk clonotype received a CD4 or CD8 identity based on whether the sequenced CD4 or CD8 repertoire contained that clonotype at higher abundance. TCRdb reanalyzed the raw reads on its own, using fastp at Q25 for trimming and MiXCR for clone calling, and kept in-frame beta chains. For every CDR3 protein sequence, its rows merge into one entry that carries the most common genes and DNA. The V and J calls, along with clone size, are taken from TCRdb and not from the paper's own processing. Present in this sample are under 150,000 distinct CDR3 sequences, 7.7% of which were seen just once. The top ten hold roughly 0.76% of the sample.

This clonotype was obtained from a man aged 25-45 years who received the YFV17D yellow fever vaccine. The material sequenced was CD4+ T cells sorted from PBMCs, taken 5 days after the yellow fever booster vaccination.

CDR3 sequence: CASSLVMQRARYTF. The nucleotide sequence is given as TGTGCCAGCAGCTTAGTGATGCAGAGGGCTCGCTACACCTTC. The rearrangement joined TRBV11-3 to TRBJ1-2, with no confident D gene call. The CDR3 measures 14 amino acids from cysteine to phenylalanine. Only CDR3 DNA is held: 42 bases, read in frame from base 1. Cut back by 1 base and 9 bases, the V and J ends lie 15 bases apart. CDR1 and CDR2 are read off the germline V gene as SGHNT and YENEEA.